This T cell receptor beta chain was identified in a study of blood T cell repertoires in COVID-19. Turning to the study itself: Whether acute or convalescent, the COVID-19 samples came from the United States, Italy and Spain. Sources were T cells, B-cell-depleted T cells, or PBMCs; the material itself was cDNA or gDNA.

Original data processing: The assay estimated nucleated cells by amplifying reference gene primers. Some clones are missing from TCRdb's copy, which holds only in-frame ones; the method was immunoSEQ multiplex PCR. V, J and clone size are those of that table, while D and trimming were read from the DNA. The sample contains around 120,000 clones, roughly 90% of which appear only once. CDR1 and CDR2 (germline): SGDLS, YYNGEE. CDR3 length: 15 amino acids. Trimming stripped 0 bases from V and 3 bases from J, with 9 bases between. The rearrangement uses TRBV9 and TRBJ2-2; a possible D gene is TRBD1 (6 bases). Input material: peripheral blood. The TCR originated in a man in his forties or fifties with active COVID-19. CDR3 residues: CASSVGNRDTGELFF. CDR3 in DNA: TGTGCCAGCAGCGTAGGAAACAGGGACACCGGGGAGCTGTTTTTT.